Reported below is one TCR beta chain. The data derive from a study of blood T cell repertoires in COVID-19. Original analysis: Reference gene primer amplification in the assay estimated nucleated cell counts. Repertoires were generated with immunoSEQ multiplex PCR, while TCRdb's copy carries only in-frame clones and drops some. The V and J calls and clone size are taken from that table; D and trimming were inferred from the DNA. The sample has about 46,000 clones, approximately 83% seen once. The ends were cut back, 0 bases at V and 1 base at J, with 14 bases in the middle. CDR3 length equals 17 residues. The germline CDR1 and CDR2 sequences are MGHRA and YSYEKL.

The chain is built from TRBV4-1 and TRBJ2-3, with TRBD1 as a possible D gene (5 bases). The material sequenced was peripheral blood. The sequence came from a human donor in a cohort sampled during active COVID-19. The donor label of this sample is uncertain. The CDR3 DNA is TGCGCCAGCAGCCAAGAACCAGGGCTAGGGGGCACAGATACGCAGTATTTT. As protein: CASSQEPGLGGTDTQYF.